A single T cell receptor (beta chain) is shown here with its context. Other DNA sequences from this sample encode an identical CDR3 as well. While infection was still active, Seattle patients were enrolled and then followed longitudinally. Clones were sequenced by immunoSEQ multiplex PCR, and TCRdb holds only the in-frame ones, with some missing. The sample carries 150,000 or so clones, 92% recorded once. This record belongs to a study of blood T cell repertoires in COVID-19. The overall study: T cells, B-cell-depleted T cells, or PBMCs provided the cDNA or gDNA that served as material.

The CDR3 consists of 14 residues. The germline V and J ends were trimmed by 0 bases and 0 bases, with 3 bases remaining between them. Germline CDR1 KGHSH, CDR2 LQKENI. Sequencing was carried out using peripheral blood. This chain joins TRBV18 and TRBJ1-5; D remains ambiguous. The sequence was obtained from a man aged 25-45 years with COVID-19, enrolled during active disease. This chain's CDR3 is CASSPPYSNQPQHF. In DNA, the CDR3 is TGTGCCAGCTCACCACCCTATAGCAATCAGCCCCAGCATTTT.